This entry lists 16 T cell receptor beta chains sequenced from one sample in a study of cytomegalovirus exposure and HLA in healthy donors. It was with 60 Vbeta and 13 Jbeta primers that the PCR ran. Assay used: immunoSEQ multiplex PCR; TCRdb lists only in-frame clones, some missing. The sample shows roughly 120,000 clones, around 81% of them seen only once. The sequenced sample consisted of PBMCs. These TCRs come from a woman aged 25 to 39 in good health and CMV-seronegative.

This clone turned up a few times. The CDR3, as DNA: TGTGCCAGCAGCCCGGACAGGGGGCGAGAACGAGAGACCCAGTACTTC. Protein: CASSPDRGRERETQYF. J is TRBJ2-5 and V is TRBV11-2; 11 bases map to TRBD1. The germline V gene has CDR1 SGHAT and CDR2 FQNNGV. The CDR3 has 16 residues. V was pared by 5 bases and J by 4 bases, with 9 bases of the junction left unmatched.

This clone was counted between two and nine times. CDR3 nucleotide sequence: TGTGCCAGCAGCTGGGCCCTCGAAGTCTACGAGCAGTACTTC. This gives the protein CASSWALEVYEQYF. J is TRBJ2-7 and V is TRBV7-2; D gene uncertain. The germline CDR1 and CDR2 sequences are SGHTA and FQGNSA. V lost 4 bases, J lost 3 bases, and 13 bases lay in between. This CDR3 region has 14 residues.

In DNA, the CDR3 is TGTGCCAGCAGCACAACTAGCGGGGCGCCCTACGAGCAGTACTTC. This translates into CASSTTSGAPYEQYF. The chain combines TRBV9 with TRBJ2-7; 10 positions agree with TRBD2. V lost 4 bases, J lost 2 bases, and 6 bases stayed unmatched. CDR3 size: 15 residues. CDR1 and CDR2 (germline): SGDLS, YYNGEE.

The rearrangement joins TRBV28 to TRBJ2-3, with a weak D call TRBD1 (6 bases). Germline V lookup: CDR1 MDHEN, CDR2 SYDVKM. Trimming pared 5 bases from V and 6 bases from J, leaving 21 bases between. This CDR3 region has 16 residues. The CDR3 reads CASSPGRGGISDTQYF. In DNA form, the CDR3 reads TGTGCCAGCAGTCCGGGACGAGGGGGTATTTCGGATACGCAGTATTTT.

This clone was found once. The J gene is TRBJ2-7, the V gene TRBV10-2; 8 nucleotides agree with TRBD1. Germline-derived CDR1 and CDR2 are WSHSY and SAAADI. V lost 6 bases to trimming and J lost 2 bases; unmatched junction nucleotides: 12. The CDR3 length is 16 residues. The CDR3 bases are TGCGCCAGCAGCAGACGACAGGGGATAGCAACCTACGAGCAGTACTTC. Its protein product is CASSRRQGIATYEQYF.

The V call is TRBV7-6, the J call TRBJ1-1; 9 bases fit TRBD1. This CDR3 contains 19 residues. Germline CDR1 reads SGHVS; CDR2 reads FNYEAQ. Losses at the gene ends were 1 base for V and 4 bases for J; bases not matched to a gene: 16. The CDR3 region is CASSLVPTGGFGKPTEAFF. For the CDR3, the DNA is TGTGCCAGCAGCTTAGTTCCGACAGGGGGGTTTGGGAAGCCCACTGAAGCTTTCTTT.

The rearrangement joins TRBV9 to TRBJ2-7, with 8 bases aligning to TRBD1. Trimming cost V 3 bases and J 5 bases; bases outside gene matches: 10. The germline CDR1 and CDR2 sequences are SGDLS and YYNGEE. The CDR3 runs to 15 residues. CDR3 in amino acids: CASSAGQGFGNEQYF. In nucleotides, the CDR3 is TGTGCCAGCAGCGCCGGACAGGGCTTCGGGAACGAGCAGTACTTC.

The chain carries TRBV4-1 and TRBJ2-7; D possibly corresponds to TRBD1 (6 bases). V lost 1 base to trimming and J lost 5 bases, with 12 bases between them. CDR3 length: 14 residues. Germline assignment: CDR1 MGHRA and CDR2 YSYEKL. CDR3 protein: CASSQVQGSNEQYF. CDR3 DNA sequence: TGCGCCAGCAGCCAAGTTCAGGGGTCCAACGAGCAGTACTTC.

The V call is TRBV11-2, the J call TRBJ1-3; D possibly corresponds to TRBD1 (5 bases). CDR1 and CDR2 from the germline V gene are SGHAT and FQNNGV. This CDR3 is built from 16 residues. V shed 1 base and J shed 2 bases, with 12 bases lying between them. In DNA, the CDR3 is TGTGCCAGCAGCTTAGTGGGGGGGATGGCTGGAAACACCATATATTTT. Its protein is CASSLVGGMAGNTIYF.

This clone was counted a single time. The chain uses TRBV27 and TRBJ2-4; a possible D gene is TRBD2 (5 bases). CDR3 length equals 14 residues. V shed 4 bases and J shed 1 base, with 8 bases lying between them. From germline, CDR1 is MNHEY and CDR2 SMNVEV (reference sequence). CDR3 in DNA: TGTGCCAGCAGTTGGGCTAGCGCCAAAAACATTCAGTACTTC. Residues: CASSWASAKNIQYF.

A few counts support this clone. The genes are TRBV27 and TRBJ2-5; weak D call: TRBD1 (7 bases). Trimming took off 2 bases at V and 1 base at J, with 8 bases between the two ends. The CDR3 covers 14 residues. From germline, CDR1 is MNHEY and CDR2 SMNVEV (reference sequence). The CDR3 sequence is CASSLQGGQETQYF. CDR3 DNA sequence: TGTGCCAGCAGTTTACAGGGGGGCCAAGAGACCCAGTACTTC.

The chain links TRBV10-2 to TRBJ1-2; a possible D gene is TRBD1 (5 bases). This CDR3 is built from 14 residues. Per germline, CDR1 WSHSY and CDR2 SAAADI. Trimming left V 0 bases short and J 8 bases short, with 13 bases between. The CDR3 spells CASSESNRGGGYTF. DNA for the CDR3: TGCGCCAGCAGTGAGTCGAATAGGGGAGGAGGCTACACCTTC.

The rearrangement links TRBV18 to TRBJ2-5; TRBD1 is a possible D gene (6 bases). Trimming took 0 bases from V and 4 from J, leaving 9 bases between them. CDR1 and CDR2 (germline): KGHSH, LQKENI. The CDR3 covers 14 residues. CDR3 residues: CASSPPSRGETQYF. The CDR3 nucleotides are TGTGCCAGCTCACCACCGTCCAGGGGAGAGACCCAGTACTTC. Full variable domain (missing parts from reference TRBV18 and TRBJ2-5): NAGVMQNPRHLVRRRGQEARLRCSPMKGHSHVYWYRQLPEEGLKFMVYLQKENIIDESGMPKERFSAEFPKEGPSILRIQQVVRGDSAAYFCASSPPSRGETQYFGPGTRLLVL.

The chain combines TRBV27 with TRBJ2-5, with 10 bases aligning to TRBD1. Near its end, the DNA agrees better with TRBJ2-7, so the J call may be wrong. The CDR3 runs to 14 residues. CDR1 is MNHEY, CDR2 SMNVEV, per germline (reference sequence). Written as DNA, the CDR3 is TGTGCCAGCAGTTTAGGGACAGGGGTGTCCGAGCAGTACTTC. Its protein is CASSLGTGVSEQYF.

This sequence joins TRBV18 and TRBJ1-5; possibly TRBD1 for D (5 bases). Germline V gene data show CDR1 as KGHSH and CDR2 as LQKENI. Between the trimmed V and J ends, which lost 5 bases and 2 bases, there was a span of 16 bases. CDR3 length: 16 amino acids. For the CDR3, the DNA is TGTGCCAGCTCAACGGGGGGGGAACGAGGCAATCAGCCCCAGCATTTT. Translated: CASSTGGERGNQPQHF.

The chain joins TRBV19 to TRBJ2-2; possible D gene TRBD2, 6 bases. V was shortened by 5 bases and J by 7 bases, with 17 bases between the two germline ends. Germline V CDR1 and CDR2: LNHDA, SQIVND (reference sequence). The CDR3 runs to 15 residues. The CDR3 sequence: CASSGLPLRGGELFF. CDR3 nucleotide sequence: TGTGCCAGTAGTGGACTACCCCTTAGGGGCGGGGAGCTGTTTTTT.